This T cell receptor beta chain was obtained from a study of T cells in women clearing cervical HPV infection. Overall study findings and caveats: Timing of associations relative to infection is unclear; T-cell subsets were not isolated.

Measured with immunoSEQ multiplex PCR; TCRdb has only the in-frame clones, and not every one. The sample's table shows tens of thousands of clones. Note on this clone: Its antigen is still unknown.

The sequenced sample consisted of blood buffy coat. This TCR was recovered from a woman between 18 and 70 years old with a cervical HPV16 infection that either progressed to CIN3+ or cleared (not recorded which).

The CDR3 bases that were read are TGTGCCTGCAGCTACGGGACAGGGGTGAGCAAG. Its translation is CACSYGTGVSK. The whole CDR3 is CACSYGTGVSKLFF. The rearrangement links TRBV30 to TRBJ2-2; TRBD1 matches 10 bases. The read gets to within 3 residues of the CDR3 end, and the germline J gene fills in the rest. Per germline, CDR1 GTSNPN and CDR2 SVGIG (reference sequence). This CDR3 is 14 amino acids long.